These 20 T cell receptor beta chains came from one sample sequenced in a study of control samples from healthy donors and cancer patients. Some clones are missing from TCRdb's copy, which holds only in-frame ones; the method was immunoSEQ multiplex PCR. The data hold more than 85,000 clones, with approximately 84% observed a single time. Sequencing was done on a sample of PBMCs. These receptors were taken from a man in his 70s with lung cancer.

This clone occurred a few times. The chain has TRBV18 and TRBJ1-1; D gene ambiguous. The CDR3 contains 15 residues. Germline-derived CDR1 and CDR2 are KGHSH and LQKENI. Trimming pared 3 bases from V and 1 base from J, leaving 12 bases between. CDR3 sequence: CASSPLSTRNTEAFF. The CDR3 nucleotides read TGTGCCAGCTCACCCCTATCTACTAGGAACACTGAAGCTTTCTTT.

The chain joins TRBV7-6 to TRBJ2-1; D remains unclear. The CDR3 runs 16 residues. Per germline, CDR1 SGHVS and CDR2 FNYEAQ. V shed 1 base and J shed 2 bases, with 12 bases lying between them. The CDR3 is CASSLEASVTYNEQFF. The DNA of the CDR3 is TGTGCCAGCAGCTTAGAGGCGTCAGTCACCTACAATGAGCAGTTCTTC.

The V gene is TRBV7-3, the J gene TRBJ2-7, with 14 bases matching TRBD2. The CDR3 is made up of 16 amino acids. V was pared by 5 bases and J by 4 bases, with 7 bases of the junction left unmatched. CDR1 and CDR2 (germline): SGHTA, FQGTGA. In nucleotides, the CDR3 is TGTGCCAGCAGCCCGACTGGGACTAGCGGGGGTTACGAGCAGTACTTC. Translating it yields CASSPTGTSGGYEQYF.

The V call is TRBV5-5, the J call TRBJ2-7, with D perhaps assigned TRBD1 or TRBD2 (5 bases each). CDR3 length equals 14 residues. The V gene's germline CDR1 is SGHKS and CDR2 YYEKEE (reference sequence). V lost 1 base, J lost 2 bases, and 10 bases lay in between. The CDR3: CASSLSGPPYEQYF. The CDR3 nucleotides are TGTGCCAGCAGCTTGTCGGGGCCCCCCTACGAGCAGTACTTC.

This chain joins TRBV9 and TRBJ1-6; D is perhaps TRBD1 (6 bases). Trimming stripped 3 bases from V and 6 bases from J, with 13 bases between. This CDR3 region has 15 residues. In germline, CDR1 is SGDLS, CDR2 YYNGEE. CDR3 in DNA: TGTGCCAGCAGCGCGGGGGCTGGGCCTAATTCACCCCTCCACTTT. Its translation is CASSAGAGPNSPLHF.

The chain combines TRBV5-1 with TRBJ2-1, with TRBD1 identical over 11 bases. Germline-derived CDR1 and CDR2 are SGHRS and YFSETQ. The CDR3 is 17 residues long. V gave up 4 bases and J gave up 6 bases; unmatched junction bases: 12. The CDR3 region is CASSPNHSGTGGNEQFF. The CDR3 DNA follows: TGCGCCAGCAGCCCAAATCATTCCGGGACAGGGGGCAATGAGCAGTTCTTC.

The CDR3 DNA sequence: TGTGCCAGTAGACCGGACAGGGGAATCTGGTATGGCTACACCTTC. It codes for CASRPDRGIWYGYTF. This chain uses TRBV19 with TRBJ1-2, with 9 bases matching TRBD1. The CDR3 has 15 residues. From germline, CDR1 is LNHDA and CDR2 SQIVND (reference sequence). J was trimmed by 5 bases and V by 6 bases; bases with no gene match: 10.

As to this clone: This sample includes further DNA sequences coding for the same CDR3. This chain joins TRBV7-2 and TRBJ2-7; 11 positions agree with TRBD1. The germline V gene has CDR1 SGHTA and CDR2 FQGNSA. This CDR3 region has 14 residues. The V segment lost 4 bases and the J segment 4 bases; nucleotides outside the gene matches: 3. CDR3 DNA: TGTGCCAGCAGCTCGGACAGGGGGCGGTACGAGCAGTACTTC. Translation gives CASSSDRGRYEQYF.

J is TRBJ1-2 and V is TRBV30; TRBD1 matches 9 bases. The CDR3 spans 17 residues. CDR1 GTSNPN and CDR2 SVGIG come from the germline V gene (reference sequence). Trimming at V came to 2 bases and at J to 8 bases, leaving 18 bases not matched to a gene. The CDR3 loop is CAWSPPPPRDRVQGYTF. Here the CDR3 DNA reads TGTGCCTGGAGTCCTCCACCCCCCCGGGACAGGGTTCAGGGCTACACCTTC.

This clone was recorded once. This chain joins TRBV6-6 and TRBJ1-5; D perhaps matches TRBD1 (6 bases). The CDR3 is 14 amino acids. CDR1 and CDR2 from the germline V gene are MNHNY and SVGAGI (reference sequence). V lost 5 bases to trimming and J lost 7 bases, with 15 bases between them. The chain's CDR3 is CASSLLGGHQPQHF. CDR3 nucleotides: TGTGCCAGCAGTCTTTTGGGGGGGCACCAGCCCCAGCATTTT.

This chain connects TRBV5-1 to TRBJ2-1, with TRBD2 matching over 14 bases. CDR1 is SGHRS, CDR2 YFSETQ, per germline. The CDR3 contains 19 residues. The ends lost 3 bases at V and 3 bases at J; junction bases unmatched: 11. CDR3 amino acids: CASSSGTSGGLSYYNEQFF. Written as DNA, the CDR3 is TGCGCCAGCAGCTCGGGGACTAGCGGGGGCCTATCCTACTACAATGAGCAGTTCTTC.

This rearrangement joins TRBV7-9 to TRBJ2-7, with D hard to call. This CDR3 contains 13 residues. Trimming took off 1 base at V and 8 bases at J, with 12 bases between the two ends. The germline gives CDR1 SEHNR, CDR2 FQNEAQ (reference sequence). CDR3 sequence: CASSLVPGFKQYF. In DNA, the CDR3 is TGTGCCAGCAGCTTAGTCCCGGGTTTCAAGCAGTACTTC. The whole variable domain, remainder taken from reference TRBV7-9 and TRBJ2-7, is DTGVSQNPRHKITKRGQNVTFRCDPISEHNRLYWYRQTLGQGPEFLTYFQNEAQLEKSRLLSDRFSAERPKGSFSTLEIQRTEQGDSAMYLCASSLVPGFKQYFGPGTRLTVT.

This clone was seen just once. The rearrangement links TRBV5-1 to TRBJ1-2; D remains ambiguous. Germline V gene lookup returns CDR1 SGHRS and CDR2 YFSETQ. V dropped 0 bases and J dropped 4 bases, with 10 bases sitting between them. This CDR3 comprises 14 residues. CDR3: CASSLGVKTYGYTF. The CDR3 DNA sequence: TGCGCCAGCAGCTTGGGTGTCAAAACCTATGGCTACACCTTC.

This rearrangement joins TRBV12-3 or TRBV12-4 to TRBJ2-5, with D possibly matching TRBD1 (6 bases). Trimming shortened V by 6 bases and J by 5 bases, and 13 bases separated the two germline ends. The length of the CDR3 is 13 residues. For the CDR3, the DNA is TGTGCCAGCAGGCAGCAGGGGATGGAGACCCAGTACTTC. This sequence encodes CASRQQGMETQYF.

The rearrangement uses TRBV6-2 or TRBV6-3 and TRBJ2-5; no reliable D call. Trimming took 1 base from V and 2 from J, leaving 5 bases between them. This CDR3 has 13 amino acids. Germline V gene data show CDR1 as MNHEY and CDR2 as SVGEGT. CDR3 sequence: CASSYYGQETQYF. The CDR3 DNA reads TGTGCCAGCAGTTACTACGGACAAGAGACCCAGTACTTC.

CDR3 residues: CASSRDRGANYGYTF. In DNA form, the CDR3 reads TGTGCCAGCAGTAGGGACAGGGGAGCTAACTATGGCTACACCTTC. The chain employs TRBV6-5 and TRBJ1-2; TRBD1 aligns across 10 bases. The CDR3 is 15 amino acids. With 5 bases clipped from V and 0 bases from J, the junction kept 3 bases outside the gene matches. Germline-derived CDR1 and CDR2 are MNHEY and SVGAGI.

In its sample, this clone was seen a few times. CDR3 residues: CASSPNTGFGWTEAFF. In DNA form, the CDR3 reads TGTGCCAGTAGTCCAAATACAGGCTTCGGATGGACTGAAGCTTTCTTT. J is TRBJ1-1 and V is TRBV19, with D possibly matching TRBD1 (5 bases). Germline V gene data show CDR1 as LNHDA and CDR2 as SQIVND (reference sequence). V was clipped by 5 bases and J by 5 bases, with 21 bases between them. The CDR3 runs to 16 residues.

The CDR3 DNA follows: TGTGCCAGCAACGTGGGACGGTCGAACACTGAAGCTTTCTTT. Protein sequence: CASNVGRSNTEAFF. This rearrangement joins TRBV5-4 to TRBJ1-1; D is possibly TRBD1 (5 bases). The CDR3 covers 14 residues. V was clipped by 6 bases and J by 1 base, with 13 bases between them. Germline lookup yields CDR1 SGHNT and CDR2 YYREEE (reference sequence).

The CDR3 bases are TGTGCCACCAGTCGCGGGGAACCAGCCTACGAGCAGTACTTC. It translates to CATSRGEPAYEQYF. The chain uses TRBV24-1 and TRBJ2-7; D is possibly TRBD2 (6 bases). CDR1 KGHDR and CDR2 SFDVKD come from the germline V gene. Trimming pared 6 bases from V and 2 bases from J, leaving 13 bases between. The CDR3 length is 14 residues.

This rearrangement joins TRBV3-1 (or the pseudogene TRBV3-2) to TRBJ1-5; D is possibly TRBD1 (5 bases). V shed 4 bases and J shed 3 bases, with 10 bases lying between them. Per the germline V gene, CDR1 is LGHDT and CDR2 is YNNKEL (reference sequence). The CDR3 is made up of 14 amino acids. The CDR3 is CASSRDSFNQPQHF. The CDR3 DNA is TGTGCCAGCAGCCGTGACAGTTTCAATCAGCCCCAGCATTTT.